This is a list of T cell receptor beta chains from one sample in a study of blood T cell repertoires in COVID-19. This table comes from immunoSEQ multiplex PCR, and its TCRdb copy is limited to in-frame clones, with some not included. Of about 56,000 clones in the sample, 89% were seen once. Sequenced material: peripheral blood. These TCRs come from a woman aged 55-69 years with COVID-19, enrolled during active disease. Both conserved end residues are trimmed from each CDR3. Only part of the rows carry a size: once, few, many, or a class if the clone is expanded.

clone size: NA
V gene: TRBV7-9
CDR3 protein: ASSFILAGGEAF

clone size: NA
V gene: TRBV11-3
CDR3 protein: ASSPQGLSYNEQF

clone size: NA
V gene: TRBV30
CDR3 protein: AWSHGGSDSPLH

clone size: NA
V gene: TRBV28
CDR3 protein: ASSSATSGRVNEQF

clone size: NA
V gene: TRBV15
CDR3 protein: ATSPGGYEQY

clone size: NA
V gene: TRBV4-1
CDR3 protein: ASSQTGKTEAF

clone size: NA
V gene: TRBV14
CDR3 protein: ASSQYRGRTGELF

clone size: NA
V gene: TRBV19
CDR3 protein: ASRLRGGDQPQH

clone size: NA
V gene: TRBV12-3/TRBV12-4
CDR3 protein: ASSLRSGELF

clone size: NA
V gene: TRBV19
CDR3 protein: ASSIRGLYNEQF

clone size: NA
V gene: TRBV11-2
CDR3 protein: ASSWGTGLAYGYT

clone size: NA
V gene: TRBV7-9
CDR3 protein: ASSLSLLREVSNQPQH

clone size: NA
V gene: TRBV29-1
CDR3 protein: SVDLGGGGTEAF

clone size: NA
V gene: TRBV7-9
CDR3 protein: ASSQSGGAGDTQY

clone size: NA
V gene: TRBV24-1
CDR3 protein: ATSDLAPSGQF

clone size: NA
V gene: TRBV7-8
CDR3 protein: ASTQRTSGYNEQF

clone size: NA
V gene: TRBV3-1/TRBV3-2
CDR3 protein: ASSRSAGGTGELF

clone size: NA
V gene: TRBV6-5
CDR3 protein: ASSYSGGSFYEQY

clone size: NA
V gene: TRBV9
CDR3 protein: ASSVQGKGAETQY

clone size: once
V gene: TRBV5-1
CDR3 protein: ASSFTGDEQF

clone size: NA
V gene: TRBV4-2
CDR3 protein: ASSQDQTEAF

clone size: NA
V gene: TRBV18
CDR3 protein: ASSPRQGASGANVLT

clone size: few
V gene: TRBV3-1/TRBV3-2
CDR3 protein: ASSQGSSDGYT

clone size: NA
V gene: TRBV5-1
CDR3 protein: ASSLETGASGNTIY

clone size: NA
V gene: TRBV7-2
CDR3 protein: ASSRTGSGEKLF

clone size: NA
V gene: TRBV27
CDR3 protein: ASSRQAMNTEAF

clone size: NA
V gene: TRBV30
CDR3 protein: AWAEGTYTGELL

clone size: once
V gene: TRBV7-2
CDR3 protein: ASSLPMSSGNTIY

clone size: NA
V gene: TRBV7-9
CDR3 protein: ASNSGGAGQPQH

clone size: NA
V gene: TRBV7-2
CDR3 protein: ASSFGGGNTIY

clone size: NA
V gene: TRBV5-1
CDR3 protein: ASSAPPGNIQY

clone size: NA
V gene: TRBV18
CDR3 protein: ASSPPGGRNQGETQY

clone size: once
V gene: TRBV7-2
CDR3 protein: ASGPYAQSTDTQY

clone size: NA
V gene: TRBV27
CDR3 protein: ASSSSTYEQY

clone size: NA
V gene: TRBV6-1
CDR3 protein: ASSEAMEPLGHGEGRGYT

clone size: NA
V gene: TRBV9
CDR3 protein: ASSPPDYSGGSSTDTQY

clone size: NA
V gene: TRBV5-4
CDR3 protein: ASSYKRQGNYGYT

clone size: few
V gene: TRBV5-6
CDR3 protein: ASSSRQGSWGNQPQH

clone size: NA
V gene: TRBV29-1
CDR3 protein: SVSLTVQETQY

clone size: NA
V gene: TRBV5-4
CDR3 protein: ASSHTGDGANEKLF

clone size: NA
V gene: TRBV6-6
CDR3 protein: ASSRETGDGYT

clone size: NA
V gene: TRBV25-1
CDR3 protein: ASKGTGATSYNEQF

clone size: NA
V gene: TRBV7-9
CDR3 protein: ASRHPGNTEAF

clone size: NA
V gene: TRBV19
CDR3 protein: ASSITASGALNEQF

clone size: NA
V gene: TRBV6-5
CDR3 protein: ASSLQGTNYGYT

clone size: NA
V gene: TRBV7-2
CDR3 protein: ASSIQGWTDTQY

clone size: NA
V gene: TRBV30
CDR3 protein: AWSVLGQVDEQY

clone size: NA
V gene: TRBV24-1
CDR3 protein: ATSPAAGFYNEQF

clone size: NA
V gene: TRBV2
CDR3 protein: ASRGDRGPTEAF

clone size: NA
V gene: TRBV20-1
CDR3 protein: SALLYEQY

clone size: NA
V gene: TRBV7-9
CDR3 protein: ASSARGGKTEAF

clone size: NA
V gene: TRBV30
CDR3 protein: ACLWTSGKGYEQY

clone size: NA
V gene: TRBV11-3
CDR3 protein: ASSSSGQGAYEQY

clone size: NA
V gene: TRBV28
CDR3 protein: ASSTGGTSAYEQY

clone size: few
V gene: TRBV5-1
CDR3 protein: ASSLGRGNEKLF

clone size: NA
V gene: TRBV5-1
CDR3 protein: ASSWSGGSYNEQF

clone size: NA
V gene: TRBV5-1
CDR3 protein: ASSLDGQGGQPQH

clone size: NA
V gene: TRBV9
CDR3 protein: ASSSQGAFGQPQH

clone size: NA
V gene: TRBV5-1
CDR3 protein: ASSLTGENQPQH

clone size: NA
V gene: TRBV6-2/TRBV6-3
CDR3 protein: ASSYSSDTEAF